These T cell receptor beta chains were read from a single sample in a study of tumor-infiltrating lymphocytes in oesophageal squamous cell carcinoma. A single record per CDR3 protein comes from TCRdb applying MiXCR to the PCR reads. The top ten hold over 30% of the sample, which has around 13,000 distinct CDR3 sequences, roughly 56% seen once. Sequencing used esophageal tumor tissue. The receptors were gathered from a male donor with esophageal squamous cell carcinoma. Each CDR3 is given with its conserved first and last residue. For some rows the clone size is stated as once, few or many, or as a class when expanded; others skip it.

v_call: TRBV10-3; j_call: TRBJ2-2; clone_size: .; cdr3_aa: CAISMTGGSGELFF
v_call: TRBV7-6; j_call: TRBJ2-2; clone_size: .; cdr3_aa: CASSATSGSNTGELFF
v_call: TRBV7-4; j_call: TRBJ2-3; clone_size: once; cdr3_aa: CASSLFRTGVNTQYF
v_call: TRBV2; j_call: TRBJ2-3; clone_size: .; cdr3_aa: CVSRLVFDTQYF
v_call: TRBV7-6; j_call: .; clone_size: many; cdr3_aa: CASSSLGVEETQYF
v_call: TRBV12-2; j_call: TRBJ2-1; clone_size: .; cdr3_aa: CASSGTSGTVAYNEQFF
v_call: TRBV10-3; j_call: TRBJ2-5; clone_size: medium-sized; cdr3_aa: CAISDRGAETQYF
v_call: TRBV6-1; j_call: TRBJ2-2; clone_size: few; cdr3_aa: CATKKASTTGELFF
v_call: TRBV6-6; j_call: TRBJ2-5; clone_size: many; cdr3_aa: CASSYSGLAGEGAETQYF
v_call: TRBV7-1; j_call: TRBJ2-1; clone_size: .; cdr3_aa: CAGDHSYNEQFF
v_call: TRBV11-2; j_call: .; clone_size: .; cdr3_aa: CASSLMQGAYNEQFF
v_call: TRBV7-2; j_call: .; clone_size: few; cdr3_aa: CASSLEGLGVNEQFF
v_call: TRBV12-3/TRBV12-4; j_call: .; clone_size: once; cdr3_aa: CASSLWDESYEQYF
v_call: TRBV11-2; j_call: TRBJ1-2; clone_size: .; cdr3_aa: CASSLSGAGPGYTF
v_call: TRBV28; j_call: TRBJ2-7; clone_size: .; cdr3_aa: CASSLAGASYEQYF
v_call: TRBV7-9; j_call: TRBJ2-3; clone_size: .; cdr3_aa: CASSHRGRGNTGELYF
v_call: TRBV12-3/TRBV12-4; j_call: .; clone_size: .; cdr3_aa: CASSLSGRREQYF
v_call: TRBV7-6; j_call: .; clone_size: .; cdr3_aa: CASRKTSAQETQFF
v_call: TRBV11-2; j_call: .; clone_size: .; cdr3_aa: CASSHRVGEQYF
v_call: TRBV6-1; j_call: TRBJ2-7; clone_size: .; cdr3_aa: CASTESWVLMNTEAFF
v_call: TRBV7-9; j_call: .; clone_size: .; cdr3_aa: CASSLSLGREETQYF
v_call: TRBV7-3; j_call: TRBJ2-1; clone_size: once; cdr3_aa: CASSSSGTTYNEQFF
v_call: TRBV7-3; j_call: TRBJ2-3; clone_size: .; cdr3_aa: CASSLTLADTQYF
v_call: TRBV7-9; j_call: TRBJ2-1; clone_size: .; cdr3_aa: CANRAANEQFF
v_call: TRBV7-8; j_call: .; clone_size: .; cdr3_aa: CASSARLAGGRETQYF
v_call: TRBV20-1; j_call: TRBJ1-1; clone_size: few; cdr3_aa: CSAPSGTGTTEAFF
v_call: TRBV7-2; j_call: TRBJ2-5; clone_size: .; cdr3_aa: CASSLSGVTRQTQYF
v_call: TRBV10-3; j_call: TRBJ1-1; clone_size: many; cdr3_aa: CAISVDSTEAFF
v_call: TRBV7-2; j_call: .; clone_size: once; cdr3_aa: CASSTGPRSYEQYF
v_call: TRBV19; j_call: TRBJ1-4; clone_size: many; cdr3_aa: CASSIGDLNEKLFF
v_call: TRBV18; j_call: TRBJ2-1; clone_size: medium-sized; cdr3_aa: CASSLSPGENNEQFF
v_call: TRBV28; j_call: TRBJ1-3; clone_size: many; cdr3_aa: CASSYAGTGSFSGNTIYF
v_call: TRBV7-9; j_call: TRBJ2-1; clone_size: many; cdr3_aa: CVTRRASGRGGNEQFF
v_call: TRBV7-9; j_call: .; clone_size: .; cdr3_aa: CASSLATIAGVRETQYF
v_call: TRBV6-8; j_call: .; clone_size: .; cdr3_aa: CASSYSATAEYEQYF
v_call: TRBV11-2; j_call: .; clone_size: .; cdr3_aa: CASSLQRGGYEQYF
v_call: TRBV7-7; j_call: TRBJ2-5; clone_size: many; cdr3_aa: CASSLESNNEQYF
v_call: TRBV11-3; j_call: TRBJ2-1; clone_size: many; cdr3_aa: CASSLGTSGYNEQFF
v_call: TRBV11-2; j_call: TRBJ2-7; clone_size: many; cdr3_aa: CASSSGQGHYEQYF